The rows below give T cell receptor beta chains drawn from one sample of a study of T cell clonotyping in hematopoietic cell transplantation. Assay: immunoSEQ multiplex PCR; the TCRdb copy retains only in-frame clones and omits some. In the table there are under 6,000 clones, about 93% of which are singletons. This specimen consisted of PBMCs, obtained 180 days after allogeneic stem cell transplant. The receptors were gathered from a male patient aged 55 to 70 who had an allogeneic stem cell transplant from a related donor, so the T cells may come from the graft donor. Some clones in this sample may be carry-over from other donors' samples. Each CDR3 is given with its conserved first and last residue. The order of the fields is J gene, clone size, D gene, V gene, CDR3 protein, CDR3 DNA. D genes are given only for firm matches. Rows may omit the clone size; those that give it use once, few, many or a size class.

J: TRBJ2-7
size: large
D: NA
V: TRBV27
CDR3: CASSSVGYEQYF
DNA: TGTGCCAGCAGTTCGGTAGGGTACGAGCAGTACTTC

J: TRBJ2-3
size: NA
D: TRBD2
V: TRBV7-9
CDR3: CASSLTASGRKSTDTQYF
DNA: TGTGCCAGCAGCTTAACGGCTAGCGGGAGGAAGAGCACAGATACGCAGTATTTT

J: TRBJ1-2
size: NA
D: NA
V: TRBV6-5
CDR3: CASRPTGSGGYTF
DNA: TGTGCCAGCAGACCTACAGGCTCAGGAGGCTACACCTTC

J: TRBJ1-2
size: NA
D: NA
V: TRBV30
CDR3: CAWSDSRVWYGYTF
DNA: TGTGCCTGGAGTGATAGTAGGGTATGGTATGGCTACACCTTC

J: TRBJ2-7
size: NA
D: NA
V: TRBV30
CDR3: CAWSRGYPTSSYEQYF
DNA: TGTGCCTGGAGTCGAGGCTACCCGACGAGCTCCTACGAGCAGTACTTC

J: TRBJ1-2
size: NA
D: NA
V: TRBV2
CDR3: CASSSGEINYGYTF
DNA: TGTGCCAGCAGTTCAGGGGAGATTAACTATGGCTACACCTTC

J: TRBJ2-2
size: NA
D: NA
V: TRBV27
CDR3: CASRRQGNGELFF
DNA: TGTGCCAGCAGGAGGCAGGGAAACGGGGAGCTGTTTTTT

J: TRBJ1-3
size: NA
D: TRBD1
V: TRBV30
CDR3: CAWGTGGGRNTIYF
DNA: TGTGCCTGGGGGACAGGGGGCGGTAGAAACACCATATATTTT

J: TRBJ2-1
size: NA
D: NA
V: TRBV4-3
CDR3: CASSQLRGGYNEQFF
DNA: TGCGCCAGCAGCCAACTGAGAGGGGGATACAATGAGCAGTTCTTC

J: TRBJ2-5
size: NA
D: TRBD2
V: TRBV27
CDR3: CASRLRLAGVETQYF
DNA: TGTGCCAGCAGGTTGCGACTAGCGGGGGTAGAGACCCAGTACTTC

J: TRBJ2-1
size: NA
D: NA
V: TRBV21-1
CDR3: CASILGGLDNEQFF
DNA: TGTGCCAGCATACTCGGGGGACTCGACAATGAGCAGTTCTTC

J: TRBJ1-2
size: NA
D: NA
V: TRBV6-5
CDR3: CASSYSFNYGYTF
DNA: TGTGCCAGCAGTTATTCCTTTAACTATGGCTACACCTTC

J: TRBJ1-2
size: NA
D: NA
V: TRBV7-9
CDR3: CASSPTGSHSYGYTF
DNA: TGTGCCAGCAGTCCTACAGGGTCGCATAGCTATGGCTACACCTTC

J: TRBJ1-2
size: NA
D: NA
V: TRBV28
CDR3: CASSLFDSPSKGYTF
DNA: TGTGCCAGCAGTTTATTCGACAGCCCCTCCAAAGGCTACACCTTC

J: TRBJ2-1
size: NA
D: TRBD2
V: TRBV6-1
CDR3: CASTLGLAGGYEQFF
DNA: TGTGCCAGCACCCTGGGACTAGCGGGGGGGTATGAGCAGTTCTTC

J: TRBJ2-7
size: NA
D: NA
V: TRBV5-4
CDR3: CASSLGGVYEQYF
DNA: TGTGCCAGCAGCTTGGGTGGGGTCTACGAGCAGTACTTC

J: TRBJ2-1
size: NA
D: TRBD2
V: TRBV5-5
CDR3: CASSWTSGGIYNEQFF
DNA: TGTGCCAGCAGCTGGACTAGCGGGGGGATCTACAATGAGCAGTTCTTC

J: TRBJ1-2
size: NA
D: TRBD1
V: TRBV6-6
CDR3: CASSGTDVWGYTF
DNA: TGTGCCAGCAGTGGGACAGACGTCTGGGGCTACACCTTC

J: TRBJ2-1
size: NA
D: NA
V: TRBV6-5
CDR3: CASGGRGSYNEQFF
DNA: TGTGCCAGCGGCGGGCGGGGCTCCTACAATGAGCAGTTCTTC

J: TRBJ1-1
size: few
D: TRBD1
V: TRBV7-9
CDR3: CASSSRTGGAFF
DNA: TGTGCCAGCAGCTCCAGGACAGGCGGAGCTTTCTTT

J: TRBJ2-7
size: NA
D: TRBD1
V: TRBV5-1
CDR3: CASSEDRVDYEQYF
DNA: TGCGCCAGCAGCGAAGACAGGGTGGATTACGAGCAGTACTTC

J: TRBJ2-7
size: NA
D: NA
V: TRBV13
CDR3: CASSLQVDPYEQYF
DNA: TGTGCCAGCAGCTTACAGGTGGACCCCTACGAGCAGTACTTC